The 17 T cell receptor beta chains in this list originate from one sample, sequenced in a study of T cell responses to AZD1222 COVID-19 vaccine. Repertoires were generated with immunoSEQ multiplex PCR, while TCRdb's copy carries only in-frame clones and drops some. The data hold 100,000 to 150,000 clones, with roughly 92% observed a single time. The sequences come from peripheral blood, collected 28 days after the second AZD1222 dose. The receptors come from an adult who received the AZD1222 COVID-19 vaccine.

J is TRBJ1-2 and V is TRBV12-3 or TRBV12-4, with D hard to call. This CDR3 is built from 12 residues. V shed 5 bases and J shed 3 bases, with 7 bases lying between them. The CDR3 sequence is CASSRQDYGYTF. Written as DNA, the CDR3 is TGTGCCAGCAGTAGGCAGGACTATGGCTACACCTTC.

The rearrangement uses TRBV19 and TRBJ1-2; 9 bases map to TRBD1. Trimming took 3 bases from V and 8 from J; bases not matched to a gene: 10. This CDR3 has 15 amino acids. Germline lookup yields CDR1 LNHDA and CDR2 SQIVND (reference sequence). CDR3 residues: CASSIPAGTGFGYTF. CDR3 nucleotide sequence: TGTGCCAGTAGTATCCCCGCCGGGACAGGGTTCGGCTACACCTTC.

V gene TRBV7-3 combines with J gene TRBJ1-1; D is ambiguous. From germline, CDR1 is SGHTA and CDR2 FQGTGA. The V end was cut by 6 bases, the J end by 0 bases, with 8 bases between. The CDR3 consists of 13 residues. Here the CDR3 DNA reads TGTGCCAGCAGGAGGGATTTGAACACTGAAGCTTTCTTT. It codes for CASRRDLNTEAFF. The variable domain in full, completed from reference TRBV7-3 and TRBJ1-1, reads GAGVSQTPSNKVTEKGKYVELRCDPISGHTALYWYRQSLGQGPEFLIYFQGTGAADDSGLPNDRFFAVRPEGSVSTLKIQRTERGDSAVYLCASRRDLNTEAFFGQGTRLTVV.

The chain combines TRBV9 with TRBJ2-5; D gene unclear. The CDR3 loop spans 14 amino acids. Germline CDR1 is SGDLS and CDR2 is YYNGEE. V lost 4 bases and J 5 bases, leaving 15 bases between the germline ends. DNA for the CDR3: TGTGCCAGCAGCACCCGGGCCAAGGAGGAGACCCAGTACTTC. Encoded protein: CASSTRAKEETQYF.

This clone was counted once. The rearrangement joins TRBV12-3 or TRBV12-4 to TRBJ2-2, with D unresolved. There are 12 residues in the CDR3. V lost 4 bases and J lost 6, with 6 bases in between. The CDR3 sequence is CASSYDSGELFF. The CDR3 DNA reads TGTGCCAGCAGTTATGATTCCGGGGAGCTGTTTTTT.

This rearrangement joins TRBV28 to TRBJ1-2; D is perhaps TRBD1 (5 bases). With 6 bases removed from V and 6 bases from J, the gap between germline ends came to 11 bases. Germline V gene lookup returns CDR1 MDHEN and CDR2 SYDVKM. The CDR3 covers 12 residues. DNA of the CDR3: TGTGCCAGCAGCCAAGTCAGGGATGGCTACACCTTC. It codes for CASSQVRDGYTF.

The gene calls are TRBV19 and TRBJ2-1; a possible D gene is TRBD2 (6 bases). This CDR3 is built from 13 residues. The germline V gene encodes CDR1 LNHDA and CDR2 SQIVND (reference sequence). The V gene lost 5 bases and the J gene lost 7 bases, with 12 bases spanning the gap. Written as DNA, the CDR3 is TGTGCCAGTAGTCCGGAGGGTATAAATGAGCAGTTCTTC. This sequence encodes CASSPEGINEQFF.

The chain carries TRBV7-9 and TRBJ2-7, with 12 bases lining up with TRBD2. CDR3 length equals 15 residues. In germline, CDR1 is SEHNR, CDR2 FQNEAQ (reference sequence). V dropped 5 bases and J dropped 4; count of bases not matched to a gene: 6. The CDR3 region is CASSGRTSGVYEQYF. The DNA for the CDR3 is TGTGCCAGCAGCGGCAGGACTAGCGGGGTGTACGAGCAGTACTTC.

This clone was recorded once. This chain connects TRBV5-1 to TRBJ2-5; tentative D call: TRBD1 (6 bases). The CDR3 runs 14 residues. Germline-derived CDR1 and CDR2 are SGHRS and YFSETQ. V was trimmed by 4 bases and J by 5 bases, leaving 15 bases between them. The CDR3 loop is CASSPQGRYETQYF. The DNA of the CDR3 is TGCGCCAGCAGCCCTCAGGGGCGATACGAGACCCAGTACTTC.

This chain connects TRBV19 to TRBJ1-1, with D maybe TRBD1 (5 bases). Trimming took off 3 bases at V and 8 bases at J, with 22 bases between the two ends. The CDR3 sequence is 16 residues long. Germline assignment: CDR1 LNHDA and CDR2 SQIVND (reference sequence). The CDR3 DNA follows: TGTGCCAGTAGTATTAGTACCGGGACCCGGGGCAAAGAAGCTTTCTTT. Residues: CASSISTGTRGKEAFF.

The chain recombines TRBV12-2 with TRBJ1-1. TRBV12-2 is shown as a pseudogene. The CDR3 spans 13 residues. The CDR3 sequence is CASRLGENTEAFF. CDR3 DNA sequence: TGTGCAAGTCGCTTAGGAGAGAACACTGAAGCTTTCTTT.

The chain uses TRBV24-1 and TRBJ2-1; D not resolved. The CDR3 is 16 amino acids. Trimming cost V 3 bases and J 8 bases, with 19 bases left between them. Germline CDR1 and CDR2: KGHDR and SFDVKD. CDR3 coding DNA: TGTGCCACCAGTGATCGGAAACCCAATCTGGGTCATGAGCAGTTCTTC. Translation: CATSDRKPNLGHEQFF.

This clone was recorded only once. The chain couples TRBV5-6 to TRBJ1-6, with unresolved D. CDR1 and CDR2 (germline): SGHDT, YYEEEE. The CDR3 has 12 amino acids. The V end was cut by 2 bases, the J end by 5 bases, with 2 bases between. CDR3 residues: CASSFHNSPLHF. The CDR3, as DNA: TGTGCCAGCAGCTTCCATAATTCACCCCTCCACTTT.

The gene calls are TRBV30 and TRBJ1-4; 8 bases map to TRBD1. The V gene's germline CDR1 is GTSNPN and CDR2 SVGIG (reference sequence). Germline trimming cut 7 bases from V and 8 bases from J; bases unmatched to any gene: 6. The CDR3 loop spans 12 amino acids. The CDR3 DNA reads as TGTGCCTCGGACAGGGTGGGAGAAAAACTGTTTTTT. Translating gives CASDRVGEKLFF.

In this sample, this clone turned up once. The chain carries TRBV6-1 and TRBJ1-1; D unclear. Trimming removed 1 base at V and 0 bases at J, with 9 bases between. The CDR3 runs 15 residues. Germline V gives CDR1 MNHNS, CDR2 SASEGT. CDR3 residues: CASSEGAGLNTEAFF. The CDR3, as DNA: TGTGCCAGCAGTGAAGGGGCAGGCTTGAACACTGAAGCTTTCTTT.

V gene TRBV11-3 combines with J gene TRBJ1-4; TRBD1 matches 9 bases. The CDR3 spans 12 residues. Germline-derived CDR1 and CDR2 are SGHNT and YENEEA. V lost 5 bases and J lost 12; bases outside the gene matches: 4. The CDR3 is CASSRDREELFF. The CDR3 region has the DNA TGTGCCAGCAGCCGGGACAGGGAGGAACTGTTTTTT.

V gene TRBV18 combines with J gene TRBJ2-4, with 12 bases identical to TRBD2. The length of the CDR3 is 16 residues. V gave up 4 bases and J gave up 8 bases; unmatched junction bases: 9. The germline V gene encodes CDR1 KGHSH and CDR2 LQKENI. CDR3 in amino acids: CASSLSTSGGPYIQYF. In DNA, the CDR3 is TGTGCCAGCTCACTCTCAACTAGCGGGGGGCCGTACATTCAGTACTTC.